These 5 T cell receptor beta chains came from one sample sequenced in a study of blood T cell repertoires in COVID-19. Generated by immunoSEQ multiplex PCR, the TCRdb table keeps only in-frame clones and is missing some. Of approximately 290,000 clones listed, 70% to 90% are singletons. Sequenced input: PBMCs or T cells enriched from blood (not recorded which). The receptor set was obtained from a woman aged 25 to 39 who had recovered from COVID-19.

The J gene is TRBJ1-2, the V gene TRBV5-1; possibly TRBD1 for D (6 bases). Trimming took 4 bases from V and 8 from J, leaving 21 bases between them. Germline lookup yields CDR1 SGHRS and CDR2 YFSETQ. This CDR3 contains 15 residues. The CDR3 DNA follows: TGCGCCAGCAGCCCCACAGGGTTGAAAGGTGTGGGCTACACCTTC. It specifies CASSPTGLKGVGYTF.

CDR3 sequence: CASSQGREGKNIQYF. The CDR3 DNA follows: TGTGCCAGCAGCCAAGGGAGGGAGGGTAAAAACATTCAGTACTTC. V gene TRBV3-1 (or the pseudogene TRBV3-2) combines with J gene TRBJ2-4; TRBD2 aligns across 7 bases. This CDR3 has 15 amino acids. Germline CDR1 and CDR2: LGHDT and YNNKEL (reference sequence). J was trimmed by 4 bases and V by 1 base; bases with no gene match: 4.

The J gene is TRBJ2-7, the V gene TRBV28; D unresolved. Trimming removed 5 bases from V and 2 bases from J, with 10 bases in between. This CDR3 is built from 13 residues. CDR1 and CDR2 (germline): MDHEN, SYDVKM. The CDR3 region has the DNA TGTGCCAGCAGTCCCTCTGTCCCCTACGAGCAGTACTTC. Encoded protein: CASSPSVPYEQYF.

The chain links TRBV9 to TRBJ2-1, with D tentatively TRBD2 (5 bases). In germline, CDR1 is SGDLS, CDR2 YYNGEE. The germline V and J ends were trimmed by 0 bases and 0 bases, with 10 bases remaining between them. The CDR3 has 16 amino acids. This chain's CDR3 is CASSVAPGNSYNEQFF. For the CDR3, the DNA is TGTGCCAGCAGCGTAGCTCCGGGGAACTCCTACAATGAGCAGTTCTTC.

CDR3 DNA sequence: TGTGCCTGGACCCTAGCGGGAGGGGGTAGGGATACGCAGTATTTT. This translates into CAWTLAGGGRDTQYF. The J gene is TRBJ2-3, the V gene TRBV30, with 12 bases identical to TRBD2. Germline assignment: CDR1 GTSNPN and CDR2 SVGIG (reference sequence). The CDR3 is 15 residues long. The V segment lost 4 bases and the J segment 6 bases; nucleotides outside the gene matches: 8.